Listed below are T cell receptor beta chains from one sample, sequenced in a study of blood T cell repertoires in COVID-19. Measured with immunoSEQ multiplex PCR; TCRdb has only the in-frame clones, and not every one. The sample comprises under 250,000 clones, around 83% of which are singletons, and about 7.4% rests with the top ten. What was sequenced was peripheral blood. Every receptor here comes from a woman in her fifties or sixties with acute or convalescent COVID-19. The conserved cysteine and the conserved F or W are not part of the CDR3 here.

v_gene	j_gene	CDR3aa
TRBV7-2	TRBJ2-7	ASSLRRGQSYEQY
TRBV2	TRBJ2-7	ASSLRDIYEQY
TRBV6-5	TRBJ1-3	ASSPGQTGNTIY
TRBV7-2	TRBJ1-1	ASSLGLGQGNTEAF
TRBV7-3	TRBJ2-3	ASSPGLAGDTQY
TRBV7-9	TRBJ1-2	ASSQAGQAGYT
TRBV5-1	TRBJ2-7	ASSLEGASYEQY
TRBV5-1	TRBJ2-7	ASSLLAGGSYEQY
TRBV6-6	TRBJ2-5	ASSYADRGLKTQY
TRBV10-3	TRBJ1-6	ATMGQGLRSSPLH
TRBV27	TRBJ1-2	ASKRQGAGYT
TRBV5-5	TRBJ2-2	ASSYRTPNTGELF
TRBV18	TRBJ1-5	ASSPQQQGSNQPQH
TRBV6-5	TRBJ2-5	AHSKGLAEGETQY
TRBV7-3	TRBJ2-2	ASSLQGAGSTGELF
TRBV7-3	TRBJ2-5	ASSFSGRGETQY